Following are 3 T cell receptor beta chains from one sample sequenced in a study of regulatory T cells in long-lasting Graves disease. Time point reported: persistent/refractory GD, antithyroid drugs over 5 years with positive TRAb. Construction of the TCR library relied on RNA isolated from PBMCs. For TCR beta, libraries came from iRepertoire HTBI primers and Arm-PCR of CDR3 regions. One entry per CDR3 protein, called by TCRdb with MiXCR from the multiplex PCR reads. The sample carries roughly 500,000 distinct CDR3 sequences, roughly 22% recorded once. Material: peripheral blood mononuclear cells (PBMCs), obtained when the disease was refractory, from a patient treated with antithyroid drugs. The receptor source for this set is a female donor with Graves disease.

This clonotype has at least ten counts. The V gene is TRBV28, the J gene TRBJ2-5, with 7 bases lining up with TRBD2. The V segment lost 3 bases and the J segment 6 bases; nucleotides outside the gene matches: 4. The CDR3 totals 13 residues. Germline V gives CDR1 MDHEN, CDR2 SYDVKM. In DNA form, the CDR3 reads TGTGCCAGCAGTTTCTCGGGGGGACAGACCCAGTACTTC. Translated: CASSFSGGQTQYF.

This clonotype turned up a few times. The chain employs TRBV6-1 and TRBJ2-4; D ambiguous. The CDR3 has 12 residues. Trimming removed 3 bases from V and 6 bases from J, with 6 bases in between. CDR1 MNHNS and CDR2 SASEGT come from the germline V gene. CDR3 DNA sequence: TGTGCCAGCAGTGAGCGGCCAAACATTCAGTACTTC. Protein sequence: CASSERPNIQYF.

The V gene is TRBV28, the J gene TRBJ1-1; the D gene is possibly TRBD1 (5 bases). V lost 8 bases and J lost 3, with 22 bases in between. The germline V gene has CDR1 MDHEN and CDR2 SYDVKM. The CDR3 is made up of 16 amino acids. For the CDR3, the DNA is TGTGCCAGCTCACCAGTTCAGGGACTAGGAGACACTGAAGCTTTCTTT. This encodes CASSPVQGLGDTEAFF. Full variable domain (outside the CDR3, taken from reference TRBV28 and TRBJ1-1): DVKVTQSSRYLVKRTGEKVFLECVQDMDHENMFWYRQDPGLGLRLIYFSYDVKMKEKGDIPEGYSVSREKKERFSLILESASTNQTSMYLCASSPVQGLGDTEAFFGQGTRLTVV.